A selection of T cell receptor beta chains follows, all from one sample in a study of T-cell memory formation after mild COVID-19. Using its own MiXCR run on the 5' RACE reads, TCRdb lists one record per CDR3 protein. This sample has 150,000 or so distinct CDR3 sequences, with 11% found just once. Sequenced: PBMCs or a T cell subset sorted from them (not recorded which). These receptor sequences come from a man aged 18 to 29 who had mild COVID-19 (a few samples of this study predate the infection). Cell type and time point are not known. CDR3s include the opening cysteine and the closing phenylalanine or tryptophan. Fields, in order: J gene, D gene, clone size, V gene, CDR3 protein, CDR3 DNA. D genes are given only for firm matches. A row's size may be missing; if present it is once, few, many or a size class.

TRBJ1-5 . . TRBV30 CAWSDQTDQPQHF TGTGCCTGGAGTGACCAAACGGATCAGCCCCAGCATTTT
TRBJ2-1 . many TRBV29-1 CSVDRRYNEQFF TGCAGCGTTGACAGGCGGTACAATGAGCAGTTCTTC
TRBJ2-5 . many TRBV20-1 CSASPGTGPEETQYF TGCAGTGCTAGTCCCGGAACAGGGCCCGAAGAGACCCAGTACTTC
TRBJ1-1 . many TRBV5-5 CASSLVRGEAFF TGTGCCAGCAGCTTGGTTAGGGGCGAAGCTTTCTTT
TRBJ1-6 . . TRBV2 CASSTRTLYNSPLHF TGTGCCAGCTCTACCCGGACTTTATATAATTCACCCCTCCACTTT
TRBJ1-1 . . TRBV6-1 CASSPQGATEAFF TGTGCCAGCAGTCCCCAAGGTGCCACTGAAGCTTTCTTT
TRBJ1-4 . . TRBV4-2 CASSPSRALNEKLFF TGTGCCAGCAGCCCGTCGAGGGCCCTGAACGAAAAACTGTTTTTT
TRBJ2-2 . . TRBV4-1 CASSQEVRASGELFF TGCGCCAGCAGCCAAGAGGTACGGGCCTCCGGGGAGCTGTTTTTT
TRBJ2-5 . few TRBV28 CASIDARLGRGGETQYF TGTGCCAGCATTGACGCTCGTCTGGGCAGGGGAGGGGAGACCCAGTACTTC
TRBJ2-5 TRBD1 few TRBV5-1 CASSEGAYQETQYF TGCGCCAGCAGCGAGGGGGCGTACCAAGAGACCCAGTACTTC
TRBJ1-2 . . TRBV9 CASSVVSGASYYGYTF TGTGCCAGCAGCGTAGTATCGGGCGCCTCCTACTATGGCTACACCTTC
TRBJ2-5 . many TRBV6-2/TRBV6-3 CASSWWEETQYF TGTGCCAGCAGTTGGTGGGAAGAGACCCAGTACTTC
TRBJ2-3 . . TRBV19 CASTSRVDPTDTQYF TGTGCCAGTACCTCCAGGGTAGACCCCACAGATACGCAGTATTTT
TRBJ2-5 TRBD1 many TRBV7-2 CASSLGGTGRRETQYF TGTGCCAGCAGCTTAGGAGGGACAGGGCGTCGGGAGACCCAGTACTTC
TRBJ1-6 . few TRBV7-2 CASSLLRVDNSPLHF TGTGCCAGCAGCTTACTCAGGGTGGATAATTCACCCCTCCACTTT
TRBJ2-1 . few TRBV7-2 CASSLRGHLRYYNEQFF TGTGCCAGCAGCTTAAGGGGTCACCTAAGGTACTACAATGAGCAGTTCTTC
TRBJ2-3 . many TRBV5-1 CASSLDGRSAPDTQYF TGCGCCAGCAGCCTGGATGGCCGGTCGGCCCCAGATACGCAGTATTTT
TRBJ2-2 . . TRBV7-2 CASSSYRADAGELFF TGTGCCAGCAGCTCATACCGGGCGGACGCCGGGGAGCTGTTTTTT
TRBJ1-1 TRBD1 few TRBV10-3 CAIRGGTGGTVENTEAFF TGTGCCATCAGGGGCGGGACAGGGGGCACCGTAGAAAACACTGAAGCTTTCTTT
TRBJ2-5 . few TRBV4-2 CASSQVIRFQETQYF TGTGCCAGCAGCCAAGTGATCAGGTTTCAAGAGACCCAGTACTTC
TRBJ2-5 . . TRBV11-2 CASSPGTLGTQYF TGTGCCAGCAGCCCCGGGACTCTGGGGACCCAGTACTTC
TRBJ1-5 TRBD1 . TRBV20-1 CSARQSGTGLNQPQHF TGCAGTGCTAGACAATCCGGGACAGGGCTCAATCAGCCCCAGCATTTT
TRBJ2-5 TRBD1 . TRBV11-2 CASTHPGTRGETQYF TGTGCCAGCACTCACCCGGGGACCAGGGGGGAGACCCAGTACTTC
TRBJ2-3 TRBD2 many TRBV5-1 CASSFSYAGGNTDTQYF TGCGCCAGCAGCTTCTCCTATGCGGGGGGAAATACAGATACGCAGTATTTT
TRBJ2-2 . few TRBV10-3 CAISAGPNLNTGELFF TGTGCCATCAGTGCGGGACCGAACCTGAACACCGGGGAGCTGTTTTTT
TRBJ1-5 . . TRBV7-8 CASSRDSPNQPQHF TGTGCCAGCAGCCGGGACTCTCCTAATCAGCCCCAGCATTTT
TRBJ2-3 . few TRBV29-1 CSVESRSSTDTQYF TGCAGCGTTGAATCTAGATCTAGCACAGATACGCAGTATTTT
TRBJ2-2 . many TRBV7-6 CASSSPTDTGELFF TGTGCCAGCAGCTCCCCGACAGACACCGGGGAGCTGTTTTTT
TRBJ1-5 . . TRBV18 CASSPSVNINQPQHF TGTGCCAGCTCACCAAGTGTGAACATCAATCAGCCCCAGCATTTT
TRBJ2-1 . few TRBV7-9 CASSSGSEQFF TGTGCCAGCAGCTCAGGGTCTGAGCAGTTCTTC
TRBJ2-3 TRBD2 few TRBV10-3 CAISGGKDTQYF TGTGCCATCAGCGGGGGGAAAGATACGCAGTATTTT
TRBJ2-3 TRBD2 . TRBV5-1 CASRGLAGGLADTQYF TGCGCCAGCCGCGGACTAGCGGGGGGTTTGGCAGATACGCAGTATTTT
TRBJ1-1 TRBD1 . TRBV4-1 CASSSVTGMNTEAFF TGCGCCAGCAGCTCCGTGACAGGGATGAACACTGAAGCTTTCTTT
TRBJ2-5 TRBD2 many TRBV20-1 CSAILAGGTQYF TGCAGTGCTATACTAGCGGGGGGTACCCAGTACTTC
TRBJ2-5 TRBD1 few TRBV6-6 CASSSPTGTETQYF TGTGCCAGCAGTTCCCCGACAGGGACGGAGACCCAGTACTTC
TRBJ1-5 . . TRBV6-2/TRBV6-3 CASSYSEGSVQHF TGTGCCAGCAGTTACTCGGAAGGGAGTGTCCAGCATTTT
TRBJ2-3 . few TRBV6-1 CASSLDRNTDTQYF TGTGCCAGCAGTTTGGACAGAAACACAGATACGCAGTATTTT
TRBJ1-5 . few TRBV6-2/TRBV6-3 CASTNMRNQPQHF TGTGCCAGCACCAATATGCGCAATCAGCCCCAGCATTTT
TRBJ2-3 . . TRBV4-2 CASSQNAGSSTDTQYF TGTGCCAGCAGTCAAAACGCCGGGAGTAGCACAGATACGCAGTATTTT
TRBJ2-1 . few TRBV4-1 CASSQIVNEQFF TGCGCCAGCAGCCAAATAGTCAATGAGCAGTTCTTC
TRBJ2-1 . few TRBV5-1 CASSSTDAGVVFF TGCGCCAGCAGCTCGACTGATGCTGGTGTCGTGTTCTTC
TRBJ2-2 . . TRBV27 CASSGRGWNTGELFF TGTGCCAGCAGTGGCAGGGGCTGGAACACCGGGGAGCTGTTTTTT
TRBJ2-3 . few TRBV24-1 CATSDSDGFTDTQYF TGTGCCACCAGTGATTCAGACGGATTCACAGATACGCAGTATTTT
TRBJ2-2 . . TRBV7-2 CASSLVLGWGSTGELFF TGTGCCAGCAGCTTAGTTCTCGGGTGGGGCAGCACCGGGGAGCTGTTTTTT
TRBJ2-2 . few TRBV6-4 CASSDRAAAGELFF TGTGCCAGCAGTGACAGGGCGGCTGCCGGGGAGCTGTTTTTT
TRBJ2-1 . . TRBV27 CASRYSVGTYNEQFF TGTGCCAGCCGATATTCTGTCGGCACCTACAATGAGCAGTTCTTC
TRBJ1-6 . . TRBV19 CASSPRGPGDHSPLHF TGTGCCAGTAGTCCGAGAGGGCCAGGGGACCATTCACCCCTCCACTTT
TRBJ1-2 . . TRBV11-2 CASSPPEYRGYTF TGTGCCAGCAGCCCCCCGGAGTACCGCGGCTACACCTTC
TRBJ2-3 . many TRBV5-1 CASSEDRTSTDTQYF TGCGCCAGCAGCGAGGACCGCACTAGCACAGATACGCAGTATTTT
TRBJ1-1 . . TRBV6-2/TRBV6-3 CASRGTAGFAEAFF TGTGCCAGCAGAGGAACAGCAGGCTTCGCTGAAGCTTTCTTT
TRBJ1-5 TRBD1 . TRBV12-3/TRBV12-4 CASGTENQPQHF TGTGCCAGCGGGACAGAAAATCAGCCCCAGCATTTT
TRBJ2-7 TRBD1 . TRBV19 CASSNRGGYEQYF TGTGCCAGTAGCAACAGGGGCGGATACGAGCAGTACTTC
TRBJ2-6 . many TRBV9 CASSDPKGEISGANVLTF TGTGCCAGCAGCGATCCCAAGGGCGAGATCTCTGGGGCCAACGTCCTGACTTTC
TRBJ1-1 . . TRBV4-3 CASSQDLAGGWTEAFF TGCGCCAGCAGCCAAGACCTGGCGGGGGGGTGGACTGAAGCTTTCTTT
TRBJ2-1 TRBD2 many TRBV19 CASSRVPSGVLSSYNEQFF TGTGCCAGTAGTAGGGTCCCTAGCGGGGTGCTTAGCTCCTACAATGAGCAGTTCTTC
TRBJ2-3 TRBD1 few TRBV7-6 CASSHPGTGIRADTQYF TGTGCCAGCAGCCACCCCGGGACAGGGATTCGCGCAGATACGCAGTATTTT
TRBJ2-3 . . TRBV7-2 CASSFSISTDTQYF TGTGCCAGCAGCTTTTCTATAAGCACAGATACGCAGTATTTT
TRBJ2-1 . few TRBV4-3 CASSHANGWVEQFF TGCGCCAGCAGCCACGCCAATGGTTGGGTTGAGCAGTTCTTC
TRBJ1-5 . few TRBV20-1 CSALRGYNQPQHF TGCAGTGCCCTTCGAGGGTATAATCAGCCCCAGCATTTT